Shown below are 10 T cell receptor beta chains from a single sample sequenced in a study of blood T cell repertoires in COVID-19. Method: immunoSEQ multiplex PCR; TCRdb's copy keeps in-frame clones and lacks some. The data show over 130,000 clones, about 87% seen once. Sequenced: peripheral blood. These receptors were taken from a human donor with COVID-19, enrolled during active disease. The donor label of this sample is uncertain.

Only one count was recorded for this clone. This rearrangement joins TRBV7-8 to TRBJ2-7; TRBD1 is a possible D gene (6 bases). Germline CDR1 SGHVS, CDR2 FQNEAQ. V shed 2 bases and J shed 3 bases, with 23 bases lying between them. The CDR3 covers 18 residues. The CDR3 DNA reads TGTGCCAGCAGCTTAAATACGGTGGATGGACAGTTTGTCTACGAGCAGTACTTC. Translation: CASSLNTVDGQFVYEQYF.

The chain carries TRBV29-1 and TRBJ1-1, with no clear D. Germline V gene lookup returns CDR1 SQVTM and CDR2 ANQGSEA. The CDR3 length is 13 residues. The V gene lost 4 bases and the J gene lost 0 bases, with 9 bases spanning the gap. CDR3 nucleotides: TGCAGCGTTGTCCAACAGCTGAACACTGAAGCTTTCTTT. It encodes CSVVQQLNTEAFF. The complete variable domain, with remaining parts taken from reference TRBV29-1 and TRBJ1-1, reads SAVISQKPSRDICQRGTSLTIQCQVDSQVTMMFWYRQQPGQSLTLIATANQGSEATYESGFVIDKFPISRPNLTFSTLTVSNMSPEDSSIYLCSVVQQLNTEAFFGQGTRLTVV.

The V and J genes are TRBV7-3 and TRBJ2-5; no firm D call. This CDR3 has 14 residues. Germline CDR1 SGHTA, CDR2 FQGTGA. Deletions cut 2 bases from V and 5 bases from J, with 12 bases between. The CDR3 sequence is CASSLVAAGETQYF. For the CDR3, the DNA is TGTGCCAGCAGCTTAGTCGCCGCCGGGGAGACCCAGTACTTC.

The chain is built from TRBV6-5 and TRBJ2-2; 9 bases align to TRBD1. This CDR3 has 15 amino acids. Trimming cost V 6 bases and J 5 bases; bases outside gene matches: 7. Germline CDR1 reads MNHEY; CDR2 reads SVGAGI. CDR3 sequence reads: CASRSPGTGTGELFF. In DNA, the CDR3 is TGTGCCAGCAGGTCACCCGGGACAGGGACCGGGGAGCTGTTTTTT.

V usage is TRBV27 and J usage is TRBJ2-7; D is uncertain. The CDR3 consists of 14 residues. The V end lost 4 bases, the J end lost 0 bases, and 10 bases lay between the germline ends. Germline V gives CDR1 MNHEY, CDR2 SMNVEV (reference sequence). The CDR3 DNA reads as TGTGCCAGCAGTTCCCACCGCGGCTCCTACGAGCAGTACTTC. Its protein product is CASSSHRGSYEQYF.

CDR3 sequence: CASSLGQDGQETQYF. The DNA for the CDR3 is TGTGCCAGCAGCTTAGGACAGGATGGGCAAGAGACCCAGTACTTC. This chain connects TRBV7-3 to TRBJ2-5; 7 bases match TRBD1. CDR3 length: 15 residues. The germline V gene encodes CDR1 SGHTA and CDR2 FQGTGA. V lost 2 bases and J lost 2; bases outside the gene matches: 5. Complete variable domain (other parts from reference TRBV7-3 and TRBJ2-5): GAGVSQTPSNKVTEKGKYVELRCDPISGHTALYWYRQSLGQGPEFLIYFQGTGAADDSGLPNDRFFAVRPEGSVSTLKIQRTERGDSAVYLCASSLGQDGQETQYFGPGTRLLVL.

The chain employs TRBV5-6 and TRBJ2-7, with 9 bases matching TRBD1. The trim removed 4 bases at V and 2 bases at J, leaving 1 base unmatched. CDR3 size: 13 residues. The germline gives CDR1 SGHDT, CDR2 YYEEEE. The CDR3 nucleotides read TGTGCCAGCAGCCGGACAGGGGCCTACGAGCAGTACTTC. Amino acid sequence: CASSRTGAYEQYF. Complete variable domain (other parts from reference TRBV5-6 and TRBJ2-7): DAGVTQSPTHLIKTRGQQVTLRCSPKSGHDTVSWYQQALGQGPQFIFQYYEEEERQRGNFPDRFSGHQFPNYSSELNVNALLLGDSALYLCASSRTGAYEQYFGPGTRLTVT.

The chain couples TRBV7-8 to TRBJ2-1; D perhaps matches TRBD2 (6 bases). Trimming cost V 5 bases and J 4 bases, with 12 bases left between them. The CDR3 runs to 14 residues. Germline-derived CDR1 and CDR2 are SGHVS and FQNEAQ. Here the CDR3 DNA reads TGTGCCAGCAGCCCGATTAGCGGTTACAATGAGCAGTTCTTC. Amino acid sequence: CASSPISGYNEQFF.

The gene calls are TRBV11-2 and TRBJ2-1; the match to TRBD1 covers 8 bases. Germline CDR1 reads SGHAT; CDR2 reads FQNNGV. V lost 5 bases and J lost 4; bases outside the gene matches: 13. This CDR3 region has 17 residues. Here the CDR3 DNA reads TGTGCCAGCAGCCCAGGCGCGACAGGGGTCCTTTACAATGAGCAGTTCTTC. Its translation is CASSPGATGVLYNEQFF. The full variable domain, rest sourced from reference TRBV11-2 and TRBJ2-1, is EAGVAQSPRYKIIEKRQSVAFWCNPISGHATLYWYQQILGQGPKLLIQFQNNGVVDDSQLPKDRFSAERLKGVDSTLKIQPAKLEDSAVYLCASSPGATGVLYNEQFFGPGTRLTVL.

The J gene is TRBJ2-2, the V gene TRBV6-1; 8 bases agree with TRBD2. The CDR3 totals 16 residues. The trim removed 2 bases at V and 1 base at J, leaving 3 bases unmatched. From germline, CDR1 is MNHNS and CDR2 SASEGT. The CDR3, as DNA: TGTGCCAGCAGTGAATGGCTAGCGGGGAACACCGGGGAGCTGTTTTTT. Translating it yields CASSEWLAGNTGELFF.